This T cell receptor beta chain is from a study of response to subunit inactivated influenza vaccine. Trimming removed 3 bases from V and 0 bases from J; junction bases left unmatched: 12. Germline-derived CDR1 and CDR2 are SGHAT and FQNNGV. The CDR3 length is 18 residues. TCRdb re-analysed the RT-PCR reads in MiXCR, keeping a single row per CDR3 protein. The table has about 780,000 distinct CDR3 sequences, less than 20% seen once. This clonotype was seen more than once but under ten times. Sequencing was performed on PBMCs from blood, taken more than 4 days after vaccination. The chain has TRBV11-2 and TRBJ2-3, with TRBD1 matching over 7 bases. This TCR was sampled from a man in his fifties or sixties who received an inactivated influenza vaccine. The CDR3 region is CASSFRGRGLRSTDTQYF. The DNA for the CDR3 is TGTGCCAGCAGCTTCCGGGGAAGGGGGCTGAGGAGCACAGATACGCAGTATTTT. Full variable domain (remainder filled in from reference TRBV11-2 and TRBJ2-3): EAGVAQSPRYKIIEKRQSVAFWCNPISGHATLYWYQQILGQGPKLLIQFQNNGVVDDSQLPKDRFSAERLKGVDSTLKIQPAKLEDSAVYLCASSFRGRGLRSTDTQYFGPGTRLTVL.